This section outlines one T cell receptor beta chain sequence together with its context. The data derive from a study of blood T cell repertoires in COVID-19. Overall study: Acute-phase and convalescent COVID-19 samples originated in the United States, Italy and Spain.

Per the study methods: Estimation of nucleated cell counts was performed using reference gene primer amplification. Sequencing used immunoSEQ multiplex PCR; TCRdb keeps in-frame clones, though not all of them. V, J and clone size were drawn from that table, and D and trimming were deduced from the DNA. The repertoire holds 150,000 to 200,000 clones, with around 79% as singletons. CDR1 and CDR2 from the germline V gene are MNHNY and SVGAGI (reference sequence). This CDR3 has 17 residues. J was trimmed by 5 bases and V by 5 bases; bases with no gene match: 8. The receptor comes from a man aged 45-60 years who had recovered from COVID-19. V and J are TRBV6-6 and TRBJ2-1; TRBD2 matches 14 bases. Sequenced input: peripheral blood. The CDR3 DNA follows: TGTGCCAGCAGTCGACTAGCGGGAGGGGCGCGCGACAATGAGCAGTTCTTC. It specifies CASSRLAGGARDNEQFF.